This T cell receptor beta chain was obtained from a study of siplizumab effects on memory and regulatory T cells. The method was immunoSEQ multiplex PCR; TCRdb's version includes in-frame clones alone and lacks a portion of them. The table shows 80,000 to 130,000 clones, with 94% occurring only once. Germline-derived CDR1 and CDR2 are KGHSH and LQKENI. The V gene end was trimmed by 3 bases and the J gene end by 6 bases; junction bases not matched to a gene: 8. The CDR3 loop spans 15 amino acids. The study's findings and limits: Controls showed an average of around 27% Treg-derived mappable alloreactive CD4+ clones, while siplizumab showed around 70%. Unstimulated subsets accounted for the mapping of only a minor share of the clones that were alloreactive. Naive T cells appeared more diverse than memory cells and seemed to be major alloresponse contributors. Most proliferating CD4+ or CD8+ clones, roughly 75-95%, had no naive or memory assignment.

Remarks on this clone: Its antigen is not identified.

The source is a human donor in good health. V is TRBV18 and J is TRBJ1-2; 9 bases align to TRBD1. Sequenced input: Tregs sorted from blood. The CDR3 reads CASSPLDRGSNGYTF. Written as DNA, the CDR3 is TGTGCCAGCTCACCCTTGGACAGGGGTTCGAATGGCTACACCTTC.